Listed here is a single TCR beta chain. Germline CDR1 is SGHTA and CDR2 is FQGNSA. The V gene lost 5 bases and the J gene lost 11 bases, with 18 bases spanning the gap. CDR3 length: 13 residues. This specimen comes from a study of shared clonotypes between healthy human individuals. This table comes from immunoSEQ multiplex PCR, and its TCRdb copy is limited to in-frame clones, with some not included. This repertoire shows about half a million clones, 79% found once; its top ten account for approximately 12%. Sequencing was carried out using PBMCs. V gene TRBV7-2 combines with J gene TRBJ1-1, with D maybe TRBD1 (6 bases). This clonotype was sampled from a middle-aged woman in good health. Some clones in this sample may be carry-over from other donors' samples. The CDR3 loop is CASSPSGDRPAFF. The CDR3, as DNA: TGTGCCAGCAGCCCCAGTGGAGACAGGCCTGCTTTCTTT.